This T cell receptor beta chain derives from a study of OX40 agonist ivuxolimab in advanced cancers. Study information: Clinicians treated patients with ivuxolimab, an agonistic anti-OX40 (CD134) antibody. Study conclusions and caveats: Clonal expansion by week 6 occurred in CD4+ and CD8+ blood T cells (at 0.1 to 3.0 mg/kg). Those patients achieving a partial response at 0.1-3.0 mg/kg showed among the lowest clonal expansion.

Trimming pared 3 bases from V and 5 bases from J, leaving 14 bases between. The CDR3 spans 14 residues. Germline V lookup: CDR1 SGHRS, CDR2 YFSETQ. Clones were sequenced by immunoSEQ multiplex PCR, and TCRdb holds only the in-frame ones, with some missing. The data show 85,000 to 120,000 clones, 90% seen once. Regarding this clone: What it binds is unknown.

This clonotype originated in an adult with an advanced solid tumor such as melanoma, head and neck, liver or kidney cancer. The rearrangement uses TRBV5-1 and TRBJ2-5; D tentatively reads TRBD1 or TRBD2 (6 bases each). This specimen was CD4+ or CD8+ T cells sorted from blood, taken in a trial of the OX40 agonist ivuxolimab. In DNA form, the CDR3 reads TGCGCCAGCAGCTCGAGGGGGGCGGGTGAGACCCAGTACTTC. Translation gives CASSSRGAGETQYF.